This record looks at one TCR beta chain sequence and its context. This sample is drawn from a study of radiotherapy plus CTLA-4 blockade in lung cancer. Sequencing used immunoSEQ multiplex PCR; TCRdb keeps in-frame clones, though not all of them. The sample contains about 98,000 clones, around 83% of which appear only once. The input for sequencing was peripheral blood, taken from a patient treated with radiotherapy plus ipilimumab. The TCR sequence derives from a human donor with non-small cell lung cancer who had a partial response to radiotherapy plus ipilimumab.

CDR3 amino acids: CASSLSAGTNTEAFF. CDR3 bases: TGTGCCAGCAGTCTATCGGCCGGGACAAACACTGAAGCTTTCTTT. This rearrangement joins TRBV28 to TRBJ1-1; tentative D call: TRBD1 (6 bases). The germline V gene has CDR1 MDHEN and CDR2 SYDVKM. Trimming stripped 5 bases from V and 2 bases from J, with 15 bases between. This CDR3 spans 15 amino acids.